Listed here are 28 T cell receptor beta chains from one sample, sequenced in a study of Ad26.COV2.S vaccination and SARS-CoV-2 variants. The treatment here: some 20 received Ad26.COV2.S at low or high dose, single or two shots; about 5 received placebo; per-sample allocation not given. Sampling occurred on day 63 after the first vaccine or placebo injection. Generated by immunoSEQ multiplex PCR, the TCRdb table keeps only in-frame clones and is missing some. Of 410,000 or so clones listed, 92% are singletons. The sample was peripheral blood, taken in a trial of Ad26.COV2.S vaccine versus placebo. These receptors were obtained from a person between 18 and 65 years old who received the Ad26.COV2.S COVID-19 vaccine or a placebo.

The chain has TRBV13 and TRBJ1-1; TRBD1 matches at 8 bases. The CDR3 contains 12 residues. Germline lookup yields CDR1 PRHDT and CDR2 FYEKMQ (reference sequence). J lost 4 bases, V lost 6 bases, and 1 base had no gene match. CDR3 nucleotides: TGTGCCAGCAGAACAGGGGGCACTGAAGCTTTCTTT. Amino acids: CASRTGGTEAFF.

This chain uses TRBV6-2 or TRBV6-3 with TRBJ2-7; D is possibly TRBD1 or TRBD2 (6 bases each). This CDR3 has 15 amino acids. Germline lookup yields CDR1 MNHEY and CDR2 SVGEGT. Deletions cut 6 bases from V and 0 bases from J, with 15 bases between. The CDR3 DNA reads as TGTGCCAGCAGCAGACCGGGGGCTTACTCCTACGAGCAGTACTTC. Protein sequence: CASSRPGAYSYEQYF.

This clone was detected a few times. The chain joins TRBV7-9 to TRBJ1-2; TRBD1 matches 7 bases. J lost 4 bases, V lost 5 bases, and 7 bases had no gene match. The CDR3 spans 14 residues. Germline CDR1 and CDR2: SEHNR and FQNEAQ (reference sequence). CDR3 amino acids: CASSLRDRFYGYTF. Written as DNA, the CDR3 is TGTGCCAGCAGCCTAAGGGACAGATTCTATGGCTACACCTTC.

The chain recombines TRBV11-2 with TRBJ2-7; possibly TRBD1 for D (6 bases). CDR1 is SGHAT, CDR2 FQNNGV, per germline. The CDR3 length is 15 residues. V was clipped by 2 bases and J by 2 bases, with 13 bases between them. The DNA of the CDR3 is TGTGCCAGCAGCTTAACGGACAGCGCGCCCTACGAGCAGTACTTC. Encoded protein: CASSLTDSAPYEQYF.

This sequence joins TRBV6-6 and TRBJ1-3, with D uncertain. The CDR3 sequence is 13 residues long. Germline V gene data show CDR1 as MNHNY and CDR2 as SVGAGI (reference sequence). Trimming pared 2 bases from V and 3 bases from J, leaving 5 bases between. This CDR3 reads CASSYRGGNTIYF. In DNA, the CDR3 is TGTGCCAGCAGTTACCGGGGTGGAAACACCATATATTTT.

This chain uses TRBV5-4 with TRBJ2-3, with 9 bases matching TRBD1. The germline CDR1 and CDR2 sequences are SGHNT and YYREEE (reference sequence). With 1 base clipped from V and 2 bases from J, the junction kept 8 bases outside the gene matches. The CDR3 is 17 amino acids. The CDR3 bases are TGTGCCAGCAGCTTGTCCGGGACAGGGCCCCTCACAGATACGCAGTATTTT. Translation gives CASSLSGTGPLTDTQYF.

The CDR3 sequence: CSATPSDTQYF. The CDR3 region has the DNA TGCAGTGCCACTCCCTCAGATACGCAGTATTTT. The chain employs TRBV20-1 and TRBJ2-3; D unresolved. Germline V gene lookup returns CDR1 DFQATT and CDR2 SNEGSKA (reference sequence). The CDR3 loop spans 11 amino acids. V was shortened by 6 bases and J by 4 bases, with 8 bases between the two germline ends.

The chain uses TRBV19 and TRBJ1-1; possibly TRBD1 for D (5 bases). The V gene lost 6 bases and the J gene lost 9 bases, with 14 bases spanning the gap. The CDR3 length is 12 residues. CDR1 LNHDA and CDR2 SQIVND come from the germline V gene (reference sequence). In DNA form, the CDR3 reads TGTGCCAGTAGGCAGGGTGCAGCTCAAGCTTTCTTT. Protein product: CASRQGAAQAFF. Complete variable domain (other parts from reference TRBV19 and TRBJ1-1): DGGITQSPKYLFRKEGQNVTLSCEQNLNHDAMYWYRQDPGQGLRLIYYSQIVNDFQKGDIAEGYSVSREKKESFPLTVTSAQKNPTAFYLCASRQGAAQAFFGQGTRLTVV.

The V gene is TRBV20-1, the J gene TRBJ1-3, with a possible D match to TRBD1 (5 bases). CDR1 is DFQATT, CDR2 SNEGSKA, per germline (reference sequence). V shed 6 bases and J shed 8 bases, with 11 bases lying between them. This CDR3 region has 11 residues. CDR3 coding DNA: TGCAGTGCCGAACAGGATGACACCATATATTTT. Translating gives CSAEQDDTIYF.

This chain links TRBV30 with TRBJ2-1, with D unresolved. The CDR3 totals 13 residues. With 3 bases removed from V and 5 bases from J, the gap between germline ends came to 11 bases. The germline CDR1 and CDR2 sequences are GTSNPN and SVGIG (reference sequence). The CDR3 loop is CAWSAGPDNEQFF. In DNA form, the CDR3 reads TGTGCCTGGAGCGCCGGTCCTGACAATGAGCAGTTCTTC.

The chain employs TRBV5-1 and TRBJ2-1, with 9 bases fitting TRBD2. This CDR3 has 17 amino acids. CDR1 is SGHRS, CDR2 YFSETQ, per germline. The V segment lost 0 bases and the J segment 4 bases; nucleotides outside the gene matches: 8. This CDR3 is CASSLVPLAGSYNEQFF. The CDR3 DNA is TGCGCCAGCAGCTTGGTTCCGCTAGCGGGGTCATACAATGAGCAGTTCTTC.

This chain uses TRBV2 with TRBJ1-4, with TRBD1 matching over 8 bases. Germline CDR1 reads SNHLY; CDR2 reads FYNNEI. The length of the CDR3 is 14 residues. V lost 10 bases and J lost 5; bases outside the gene matches: 9. The CDR3 spells CATQQGGGNEKLFF. The DNA of the CDR3 is TGTGCCACTCAACAGGGGGGAGGGAATGAAAAACTGTTTTTT.

Details on this clone: Germline and junction disagree at one end, which may indicate a read error. The J gene is TRBJ1-1, the V gene TRBV7-7; D gene unclear. Per the germline V gene, CDR1 is SSHAT and CDR2 is FNYEAQ (reference sequence). The CDR3 consists of 15 residues. The CDR3 here is CASSYPRERVTEAFF. The CDR3 DNA sequence: TGTGCTAGCAGCTATCCGAGGGAGCGTGTCACTGAAGCTTTCTTT. Combining the CDR3 with reference TRBV7-7 and TRBJ1-1 gives the whole variable domain GAGVSQSPRYKVTKRGQDVTLRCDPISSHATLYWYQQALGQGPEFLTYFNYEAQPDKSGLPSDRFSAERPEGSISTLTIQRTEQRDSAMYRCASSYPRERVTEAFFGQGTRLTVV.

The J gene is TRBJ2-3, the V gene TRBV15; D not resolved. The germline V and J ends were trimmed by 0 bases and 6 bases, with 7 bases remaining between them. Germline assignment: CDR1 LNHNV and CDR2 YYDKDF (reference sequence). The CDR3 totals 13 residues. CDR3 sequence (DNA): TGTGCCACCAGCAGAGATCGTCTGGATACGCAGTATTTT. Encoded protein: CATSRDRLDTQYF.

This chain uses TRBV5-1 with TRBJ2-7, with D possibly TRBD2 on 6 matching bases. V lost 3 bases to trimming and J lost 5 bases, with 18 bases between them. This CDR3 spans 15 amino acids. Looked up from germline, CDR1 is SGHRS and CDR2 is YFSETQ. CDR3 nucleotide sequence: TGCGCCAGCAGCTCTCGTGGAGGGGTCTACCACGAGCAGTACTTC. Encoded protein: CASSSRGGVYHEQYF. The complete variable domain, with remaining parts taken from reference TRBV5-1 and TRBJ2-7, reads KAGVTQTPRYLIKTRGQQVTLSCSPISGHRSVSWYQQTPGQGLQFLFEYFSETQRNKGNFPGRFSGRQFSNSRSEMNVSTLELGDSALYLCASSSRGGVYHEQYFGPGTRLTVT.

This chain connects TRBV7-2 to TRBJ2-5, with D possibly matching TRBD1 (6 bases). There are 14 residues in the CDR3. The germline CDR1 and CDR2 sequences are SGHTA and FQGNSA. Trimming left V 4 bases short and J 5 bases short, with 14 bases between. The CDR3 bases are TGTGCCAGCAGCTACACAGGGCCAGGGGAGACCCAGTACTTC. This encodes CASSYTGPGETQYF.

On this clone itself: Additional DNA sequences in this sample encode the identical CDR3. This chain links TRBV7-8 with TRBJ2-5, with no clear D. The V gene lost 5 bases and the J gene lost 0 bases, with 4 bases spanning the gap. The CDR3 runs 12 residues. The germline CDR1 and CDR2 sequences are SGHVS and FQNEAQ. CDR3 sequence (DNA): TGTGCCAGCAGCCTCTACCAAGAGACCCAGTACTTC. Translation: CASSLYQETQYF. Variable domain in full (rest from reference TRBV7-8 and TRBJ2-5): GAGVSQSPRYKVAKRGQDVALRCDPISGHVSLFWYQQALGQGPEFLTYFQNEAQLDKSGLPSDRFFAERPEGSVSTLKIQRTQQEDSAVYLCASSLYQETQYFGPGTRLLVL.

Only one count was recorded for this clone. J is TRBJ2-7 and V is TRBV28, with D maybe TRBD1 (5 bases). The CDR3 contains 15 residues. V was pared by 4 bases and J by 1 base, with 14 bases between. The germline CDR1 and CDR2 sequences are MDHEN and SYDVKM. The CDR3 coding sequence is TGTGCCAGCAGTTCGACAGACTTAATGTCCTACGAGCAGTACTTC. This translates into CASSSTDLMSYEQYF.

The chain joins TRBV24-1 to TRBJ2-1; 7 nucleotides align to TRBD2. Per germline, CDR1 KGHDR and CDR2 SFDVKD. The CDR3 is 14 amino acids. Trimming cost V 3 bases and J 10 bases; bases outside gene matches: 8. CDR3 DNA sequence: TGTGCCACCAGTGATCAGGGACTAATTTTCGAGCAGTTCTTC. It specifies CATSDQGLIFEQFF.

The chain joins TRBV6-6 to TRBJ1-1; tentative D call: TRBD1 (6 bases). The length of the CDR3 is 13 residues. Germline lookup yields CDR1 MNHNY and CDR2 SVGAGI (reference sequence). Between the trimmed V and J ends, which lost 6 bases and 1 base, there was a span of 9 bases. CDR3 region: CASRADRNTEAFF. DNA for the CDR3: TGTGCCAGCAGGGCGGACAGGAACACTGAAGCTTTCTTT.

V usage is TRBV5-7 and J usage is TRBJ2-5, with D perhaps TRBD2 (6 bases). TRBV5-7 is designated an ORF whose function remains uncertain. The CDR3 consists of 15 residues. Trimming stripped 2 bases from V and 5 bases from J, with 16 bases between. CDR3 in amino acids: CASSFYLLAGETQYF. The CDR3 nucleotides are TGTGCCAGCAGCTTTTATCTCCTGGCGGGGGAGACCCAGTACTTC.

This chain joins TRBV2 and TRBJ2-7; 8 nucleotides agree with TRBD2. Germline V gene sequence: CDR1 SNHLY, CDR2 FYNNEI. The CDR3 length is 17 residues. V gave up 2 bases and J gave up 0 bases; unmatched junction bases: 9. The CDR3 reads CASSESQGTRDSYEQYF. In nucleotides, the CDR3 is TGTGCCAGCAGTGAATCCCAGGGGACTAGAGACTCCTACGAGCAGTACTTC.

In nucleotides, the CDR3 is TGTGCCAGCAGCCATAATCAGGGCTCACCCCTCCACTTT. This translates into CASSHNQGSPLHF. This chain uses TRBV3-1 (or the pseudogene TRBV3-2) with TRBJ1-6, with a weak D call TRBD1 (5 bases). Deletions cut 3 bases from V and 10 bases from J, with 10 bases between. Germline CDR1 and CDR2: LGHDT and YNNKEL (reference sequence). This CDR3 contains 13 residues.

The chain employs TRBV15 and TRBJ1-5, with no clear D. The germline V gene has CDR1 LNHNV and CDR2 YYDKDF (reference sequence). Trimming pared 1 base from V and 0 bases from J, leaving 7 bases between. CDR3 length: 15 amino acids. The CDR3 DNA sequence: TGTGCCACCAGCAGAGGGGCGGATAGCAATCAGCCCCAGCATTTT. Amino acids: CATSRGADSNQPQHF. Looking up the rest from reference TRBV15 and TRBJ1-5 gives the full variable domain: DAMVIQNPRYQVTQFGKPVTLSCSQTLNHNVMYWYQQKSSQAPKLLFHYYDKDFNNEADTPDNFQSRRPNTSFCFLDIRSPGLGDTAMYLCATSRGADSNQPQHFGDGTRLSIL.

In this sample, this clone turned up a few times. This chain links TRBV19 with TRBJ2-2, with no clear D. There are 15 residues in the CDR3. Germline V lookup: CDR1 LNHDA, CDR2 SQIVND (reference sequence). V was cut by 3 bases and J by 1 base, with 9 bases left in between. Here the CDR3 DNA reads TGTGCCAGTAGTATTCGACGTATGAACACCGGGGAGCTGTTTTTT. Amino acids: CASSIRRMNTGELFF.

This clone was detected only a few times. The chain has TRBV2 and TRBJ1-5, with D unclear. The V end lost 4 bases, the J end lost 1 base, and 11 bases lay between the germline ends. Germline V gene data show CDR1 as SNHLY and CDR2 as FYNNEI. The CDR3 consists of 15 residues. The CDR3 sequence: CASSAGIWSNQPQHF. CDR3 bases: TGTGCCAGCAGTGCGGGGATTTGGAGCAATCAGCCCCAGCATTTT.

Written as DNA, the CDR3 is TGTGCCAGCAGCTTGGAGTACGTAGCGCCTTCAGCGGATACGCAGTATTTT. It is translated as CASSLEYVAPSADTQYF. V and J are TRBV5-6 and TRBJ2-3, with D possibly TRBD2 on 5 matching bases. The CDR3 spans 17 residues. Germline CDR1 is SGHDT and CDR2 is YYEEEE. V lost 0 bases and J 6 bases, leaving 20 bases between the germline ends.

The chain recombines TRBV14 with TRBJ2-3; D might be TRBD2 (5 bases). CDR1 and CDR2 (germline): SGHDN, FVKESK. The CDR3 extends over 15 amino acids. V lost 0 bases and J 5 bases, leaving 12 bases between the germline ends. In nucleotides, the CDR3 is TGTGCCAGCAGCCAAGAGGGTCAGAGGGTAGATACGCAGTATTTT. The encoded protein is CASSQEGQRVDTQYF.